This entry lists 9 T cell receptor beta chains sequenced from one sample in a study of immune cell composition in non-small cell lung cancer. Some clones are missing from TCRdb's copy, which holds only in-frame ones; the method was immunoSEQ multiplex PCR. The sample contains over 3,500 clones, approximately 74% of which appear only once. Material: lung tumor tissue. The receptors were sampled from a human donor with non-small cell lung cancer.

This clone was recorded a few times. This chain connects TRBV2 to TRBJ1-5; no reliable D call. Trimming left V 8 bases short and J 3 bases short, with 11 bases between. CDR1 is SNHLY, CDR2 FYNNEI, per germline. The CDR3 length is 13 residues. In DNA, the CDR3 is TGTGCCAGCGTGAGGCAGCACAATCAGCCCCAGCATTTT. Protein sequence: CASVRQHNQPQHF.

The rearrangement joins TRBV7-2 to TRBJ1-3, with a weak D call TRBD1 (5 bases). V lost 1 base, J lost 3 bases, and 10 bases lay in between. The CDR3 sequence is 15 residues long. Germline V gene data show CDR1 as SGHTA and CDR2 as FQGNSA. The CDR3 region is CASSLDGGLGNTIYF. CDR3 coding DNA: TGTGCCAGCAGCTTAGATGGGGGACTTGGAAACACCATATATTTT.

V gene TRBV27 combines with J gene TRBJ1-5; no firm D call. With 6 bases removed from V and 9 bases from J, the gap between germline ends came to 18 bases. Germline V gene data show CDR1 as MNHEY and CDR2 as SMNVEV (reference sequence). This CDR3 region has 14 residues. The DNA of the CDR3 is TGTGCCAGCAGCCTCGGAGGCAGGCCAGGGCCCCAGCATTTT. Its translation: CASSLGGRPGPQHF.

This chain joins TRBV5-1 and TRBJ2-7; 7 bases map to TRBD2. CDR1 and CDR2 (germline): SGHRS, YFSETQ. The V gene end was trimmed by 3 bases and the J gene end by 5 bases; junction bases not matched to a gene: 5. The CDR3 sequence is 13 residues long. In nucleotides, the CDR3 is TGCGCCAGCAGCTGGGAGGGGCTAGACGAGCAGTACTTC. Residues: CASSWEGLDEQYF.

The rearrangement uses TRBV2 and TRBJ1-4, with a weak D call TRBD1 (6 bases). Germline CDR1 is SNHLY and CDR2 is FYNNEI. Trimming left V 2 bases short and J 10 bases short, with 14 bases between. CDR3 length: 14 amino acids. DNA of the CDR3: TGTGCCAGCAGTGAACGGAACAGGGCGGGAAAACTGTTTTTT. Protein: CASSERNRAGKLFF.

The chain joins TRBV7-9 to TRBJ2-3; possible D gene TRBD2, 5 bases. Germline CDR1 SEHNR, CDR2 FQNEAQ (reference sequence). The V end lost 5 bases, the J end lost 2 bases, and 14 bases lay between the germline ends. This CDR3 spans 15 amino acids. CDR3: CASSPVLRDTDTQYF. In DNA form, the CDR3 reads TGTGCCAGCAGCCCCGTGCTTCGGGACACAGATACGCAGTATTTT.

V gene TRBV2 combines with J gene TRBJ2-2, with a weak D call TRBD1 (5 bases). Germline CDR1 reads SNHLY; CDR2 reads FYNNEI. The germline V and J ends were trimmed by 2 bases and 1 base, with 29 bases remaining between them. CDR3 length equals 22 residues. The CDR3 loop reads CASSELTGCPPGQNENTGELFF. The CDR3 DNA reads TGTGCCAGCAGTGAACTGACTGGGTGCCCCCCTGGACAAAACGAGAACACCGGGGAGCTGTTTTTT.

J is TRBJ2-7 and V is TRBV7-2; maybe TRBD1 (7 bases). Trimming left V 5 bases short and J 4 bases short, with 12 bases between. This CDR3 is built from 13 residues. CDR1 SGHTA and CDR2 FQGNSA come from the germline V gene. DNA for the CDR3: TGTGCCAGCAGCCCAGGGGGGTGGTACGAGCAGTACTTC. Translation: CASSPGGWYEQYF.

This chain connects TRBV18 to TRBJ1-4, with D unclear. CDR3 size: 14 residues. Trimming took off 2 bases at V and 8 bases at J, with 12 bases between the two ends. Germline V gene lookup returns CDR1 KGHSH and CDR2 LQKENI. This chain's CDR3 is CASSPSSGGEKLFF. CDR3 in DNA: TGTGCCAGCTCACCATCGAGCGGCGGAGAAAAACTGTTTTTT.